Here is one TCR beta chain with its context. This clonotype was picked up a small number of times. The target of this receptor is not known. No clone much larger than this one lies a single base away; base qualities are absent. The germline V gene (reference sequence) sets CDR1 to LNHNV and CDR2 to YYDKDF. Here V drops 1 base and J drops 6 bases, and the junction holds 1 base not matched to any gene. Inclusive of the bounding cysteine and phenylalanine, the CDR3 is 15 residues long. Just the 45-base CDR3 DNA is kept, in frame starting at base 1. The sample comes from a study of T cell repertoires in cytomegalovirus infection (dated by TCRdb to the late 2010s). Describing the broader study: The HLA type of each donor mattered for the analysis, because public TCR beta signatures pointed to carriage of CMV infection along with the matching HLA type. Results the study describes overall, beyond this receptor: Carriers of CMV infection plus the relevant HLA type were discriminated by the cumulative frequency of public TCR beta family members in the study cohort and in an independent roughly 400-donor cohort. The ex vivo response was dominated by HLA-C-restricted CMV-specific TCR beta clonotypes, which also provided the single most frequent clonotype in two of eight donors.

The reads were generated on an Illumina HiSeq 1500. TCRdb ran its own pipeline on the public reads, namely fastp trimming at Q25 and MiXCR clone calling, and kept in-frame beta chains. Identical CDR3 proteins give one entry, which carries the most common genes and DNA. In all, the sample holds roughly 150,000 distinct CDR3 sequences, and 17% of those were seen once. The top ten clones comprise around 20% of the sample. What was sequenced was CD8+ T cells from PBMCs. The V gene is TRBV15 and the J gene is TRBJ2-1; TRBD2 lines up with 12 middle nucleotides. The TCR sequence derives from a human donor in good health (CMV status not recorded). Some clones in this sample may be carry-over from other donors' samples. The CDR3 loop reads CATSRASGRANEQFF. In nucleotide form, the sequence is TGTGCCACCAGCAGAGCTAGCGGGAGGGCCAATGAGCAGTTCTTC.